This entry features one TCR beta chain sequence. No antigen is known for it. This sample stems from a study of OX40 agonist ivuxolimab in advanced cancers. Study summary: Recorded diagnoses for dose-escalation patients were hepatocellular carcinoma, melanoma, renal cell or head and neck cancer. Findings and limits, study-wide: Within 6 weeks, CD4+ and CD8+ blood T cells expanded clonally at 0.1 to 3.0 mg/kg.

Using immunoSEQ multiplex PCR, the repertoire was profiled, and TCRdb retains in-frame clones only, with some absent. Among 130,000 or so clones listed, 90% were seen once. Trimming took off 3 bases at V and 5 bases at J, with 8 bases between the two ends. The CDR3 runs to 13 residues. Germline CDR1 and CDR2: MGHRA and YSYEKL. Source: CD4+ or CD8+ T cells sorted from blood, taken in a trial of the OX40 agonist ivuxolimab. The sequence came from an adult with an advanced solid tumor such as melanoma, head and neck, liver or kidney cancer. This chain links TRBV4-1 with TRBJ1-5; no firm D call. CDR3 nucleotide sequence: TGCGCCAGCAGCCAGATATCTGATCAGCCCCAGCATTTT. This sequence encodes CASSQISDQPQHF.